The clone carrying this T cell receptor (beta chain) appeared many times. Its cognate antigen is unknown. This entry comes from a study of T cells after posttransplantation cyclophosphamide. The related graft donor's blood sample was taken on the day of bone marrow donation. Trimming shortened V by 1 base and J by 7 bases, and 8 bases separated the two germline ends. The CDR3 sequence is 12 residues long. In germline, CDR1 is MGHRA, CDR2 YSYEKL. Points from the study as a whole: Skin or GI-infiltrating T cells shared few TRB sequences with blood. Recipient CMV seropositivity and CMV reactivation strongly tracked TRB clonality. Later blood repertoires were often dominated by clones from the donor CD8+ memory compartment.

Data came from immunoSEQ multiplex PCR; TCRdb stores just in-frame clones and leaves some out. Listed for the sample are 30,000 to 40,000 clones, none seen a single time. The receptor's source is a man aged 45 to 65 in good health, CMV-negative, and a related stem cell transplant donor. Sequenced input: PBMCs. The V and J genes are TRBV4-1 and TRBJ2-7; tentatively, D is TRBD2 (5 bases). The CDR3 reads CASSQVGGEQYF. In nucleotides, the CDR3 is TGCGCCAGCAGCCAAGTCGGAGGTGAGCAGTACTTC.